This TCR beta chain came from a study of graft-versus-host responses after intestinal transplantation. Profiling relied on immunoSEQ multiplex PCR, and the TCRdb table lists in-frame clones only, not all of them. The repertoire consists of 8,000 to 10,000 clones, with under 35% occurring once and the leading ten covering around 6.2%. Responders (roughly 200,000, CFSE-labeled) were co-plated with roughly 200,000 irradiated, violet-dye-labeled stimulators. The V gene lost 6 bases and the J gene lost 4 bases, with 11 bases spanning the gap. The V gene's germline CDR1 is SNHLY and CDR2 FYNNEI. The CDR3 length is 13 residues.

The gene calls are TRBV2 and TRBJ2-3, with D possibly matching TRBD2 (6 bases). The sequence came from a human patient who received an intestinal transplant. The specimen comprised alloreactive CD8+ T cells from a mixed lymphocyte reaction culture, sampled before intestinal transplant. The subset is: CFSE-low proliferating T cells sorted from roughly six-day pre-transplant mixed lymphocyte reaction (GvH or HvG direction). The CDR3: CASSPLASDTQYF. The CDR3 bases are TGTGCCAGCAGCCCACTAGCTTCAGATACGCAGTATTTT. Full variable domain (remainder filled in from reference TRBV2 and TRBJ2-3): EPEVTQTPSHQVTQMGQEVILRCVPISNHLYFYWYRQILGQKVEFLVSFYNNEISEKSEIFDDQFSVERPDGSNFTLKIRSTKLEDSAMYFCASSPLASDTQYFGPGTRLTVL.